The 13 T cell receptor beta chains below were found in one sample sequenced in a study of blood T cell repertoires in COVID-19. Using immunoSEQ multiplex PCR, the repertoire was profiled, and TCRdb retains in-frame clones only, with some absent. The sample shows fewer than 200,000 clones, about four fifths of them seen only once. Sequences were obtained from PBMCs or T cells enriched from blood (not recorded which). These receptors all stem from a man between 60 and 70 years old who had recovered from COVID-19.

The chain combines TRBV30 with TRBJ2-5; tentatively, D is TRBD2 (5 bases). V lost 4 bases and J lost 2, with 11 bases in between. Germline-derived CDR1 and CDR2 are GTSNPN and SVGIG (reference sequence). The CDR3 is 13 amino acids. The DNA of the CDR3 is TGTGCCTGGACCAGACCGGGACAAGAGACCCAGTACTTC. Protein product: CAWTRPGQETQYF.

CDR3: CASSLDPRSGGYEQYF. Here the CDR3 DNA reads TGTGCCAGCAGCTTAGACCCCCGGTCAGGGGGCTACGAGCAGTACTTC. This sequence joins TRBV7-2 and TRBJ2-7; 7 bases map to TRBD1. The CDR3 has 16 residues. CDR1 and CDR2 from the germline V gene are SGHTA and FQGNSA. V gave up 1 base and J gave up 3 bases; unmatched junction bases: 9.

The chain couples TRBV3-1 (or the pseudogene TRBV3-2) to TRBJ2-7; TRBD1 aligns across 7 bases. J was trimmed by 2 bases and V by 3 bases; bases with no gene match: 7. This CDR3 has 15 residues. Germline V gene lookup returns CDR1 LGHDT and CDR2 YNNKEL (reference sequence). The DNA of the CDR3 is TGTGCCAGCAGCCAGGGTCCGACAGGGCCCTACGAGCAGTACTTC. Its protein product is CASSQGPTGPYEQYF.

CDR3 amino acids: CASSQAAGLSGYTF. The CDR3 DNA sequence: TGCGCCAGCAGCCAAGCGGCAGGCCTTTCCGGCTACACCTTC. The rearrangement links TRBV4-1 to TRBJ1-2; D is uncertain. This CDR3 contains 14 residues. Trimming took off 1 base at V and 8 bases at J, with 14 bases between the two ends. CDR1 is MGHRA, CDR2 YSYEKL, per germline.

This rearrangement joins TRBV19 to TRBJ1-4; weak D call: TRBD1 (6 bases). The germline gives CDR1 LNHDA, CDR2 SQIVND (reference sequence). CDR3 length: 15 amino acids. V lost 3 bases and J 7 bases, leaving 15 bases between the germline ends. The DNA of the CDR3 is TGTGCCAGTAGTATGGGGGCGGGGGCTGGTGAAAAACTGTTTTTT. Its protein is CASSMGAGAGEKLFF.

CDR3 in amino acids: CASRGTGGLGYYEQYF. DNA for the CDR3: TGTGCCAGCAGGGGGACAGGGGGGTTGGGATACTACGAGCAGTACTTC. The chain combines TRBV2 with TRBJ2-7; 11 bases map to TRBD1. This CDR3 is 16 amino acids long. J lost 3 bases, V lost 6 bases, and 10 bases had no gene match. Looked up from germline, CDR1 is SNHLY and CDR2 is FYNNEI.

The chain combines TRBV2 with TRBJ2-5; TRBD2 agrees at 8 bases. Germline V gene sequence: CDR1 SNHLY, CDR2 FYNNEI. The trim removed 3 bases at V and 3 bases at J, leaving 3 bases unmatched. The CDR3 consists of 14 residues. The CDR3 sequence is CASSDVSGKETQYF. As DNA, the CDR3 is TGTGCCAGCAGTGACGTTAGCGGGAAAGAGACCCAGTACTTC.

The rearrangement joins TRBV28 to TRBJ1-1, with D unresolved. The germline V and J ends were trimmed by 2 bases and 4 bases, with 11 bases remaining between them. Germline CDR1 and CDR2: MDHEN and SYDVKM. The CDR3 totals 14 residues. CDR3 amino acids: CASSLADLSTEAFF. The CDR3 DNA sequence: TGTGCCAGCAGTTTAGCCGATTTGAGCACTGAAGCTTTCTTT.

This chain joins TRBV7-2 and TRBJ2-7; 10 nucleotides agree with TRBD2. Germline V lookup: CDR1 SGHTA, CDR2 FQGNSA. The CDR3 totals 18 residues. V shed 4 bases and J 3 bases; nucleotides not matched to a gene: 15. Written as DNA, the CDR3 is TGTGCCAGCAGCTCCCGGACTAGCGGAGGGTCCTGGGGCTACGAGCAGTACTTC. Its translation: CASSSRTSGGSWGYEQYF.

This clone came up a few times. The rearrangement links TRBV28 to TRBJ1-2; weak D call: TRBD1 (5 bases). V lost 8 bases, J lost 6 bases, and 16 bases lay in between. CDR1 is MDHEN, CDR2 SYDVKM, per germline. The CDR3 is 13 amino acids. In DNA, the CDR3 is TGTGCCAGCTTTGCTCAGGGATGGAATGGCTACACCTTC. This gives the protein CASFAQGWNGYTF.

The chain joins TRBV19 to TRBJ2-3, with 8 bases lining up with TRBD1. The V segment lost 3 bases and the J segment 0 bases; nucleotides outside the gene matches: 11. CDR1 is LNHDA and CDR2 is SQIVND in the germline V gene (reference sequence). This CDR3 comprises 18 residues. In DNA, the CDR3 is TGTGCCAGTAGTATTAGTTCGGGACAGGCTCCTAGCACAGATACGCAGTATTTT. As protein: CASSISSGQAPSTDTQYF.

V usage is TRBV30 and J usage is TRBJ1-1; D possibly corresponds to TRBD1 (5 bases). CDR3 size: 13 residues. With 4 bases removed from V and 5 bases from J, the gap between germline ends came to 14 bases. The germline CDR1 and CDR2 sequences are GTSNPN and SVGIG (reference sequence). The CDR3 sequence is CAWTWAGKTEAFF. The CDR3 DNA reads as TGTGCCTGGACATGGGCAGGGAAAACTGAAGCTTTCTTT.

The J gene is TRBJ1-2, the V gene TRBV18, with 8 bases that match TRBD1. CDR1 KGHSH and CDR2 LQKENI come from the germline V gene. With V trimmed by 6 bases and J by 3 bases, 9 bases remained unmatched. CDR3 size: 15 residues. The CDR3 bases are TGTGCCAGCTCCCCCGACAGGGGTGGGTACTATGGCTACACCTTC. Translation: CASSPDRGGYYGYTF.